What follows describes a single T cell receptor beta chain. Its antigen target is currently unknown. At one end the junction does not follow the germline gene, possibly because of a read error. TCR CDR3 regions were amplified from genomic DNA by multiplex PCR using the deep immunoSEQ assay. Extracted genomic DNA from each cell subset was spread evenly across all wells of several immunoSEQ 96-well plates, with each plate serving as a replicate. For sorted subsets, roughly 200 ng of genomic DNA, equivalent to around 30,000 T cell genomes, went into each replicate PCR. The purified libraries were quantified using a Qubit 3.0 fluorometer, sized with a Bioanalyzer 2100, and then quantified again using the KAPA Library Quantification kit. Each immunoSEQ 96-well plate was sequenced on its own single-read 150-cycle Illumina NextSeq 550 flow cell. On the study's bioinformatics: The immunoSEQ output contained only junctional sequences without quality scores, so filtering could not match that applied to full-length reads. To assign V/J genes and CDR3, sequences were annotated using PyIR, a Python wrapper for IgBLAST v1.9, with IMGT germline references. Reads were filtered out if the reads had weak V/J assignments (E-value above 1e-6), no CDR3, stop codons, out-of-frame junctions, or ambiguous translated residues. V3J clonotypes were defined as sequences sharing the same inferred V gene, J gene, and CDR3 amino acid sequence. The percentage overlap between two repertoires was calculated by dividing the number of shared unique clonotypes by the size of the smaller repertoire. Repertoire richness was assessed with RTK rarefaction, the Chao1 estimator, and Recon v2.1 estimates of unobserved clonotypes. Generation probabilities for all TCRbeta clonotypes obtained by the gDNA method from several donors were computed using OLGA. The source is immuneACCESS, and TCRdb retained only in-frame sequences with V and J called. Part of the clones is not carried over; for the studies checked, unresolved V genes explain less than half of this, and the remainder is unexplained. For V, J and clone size, that table is used; D and trimming come from the DNA. Recorded for this sample are some 380,000 clones; 96% of them occurred a single time. The top ten hold about 0.34% of the sample.

The germline V gene yields SGHRS for CDR1 and YFSETQ for CDR2. Reading from cysteine to phenylalanine, the CDR3 counts 15 amino acids. Only the CDR3 region is kept as DNA, spanning 45 bases read in frame from base 1. This sample was included in a study of shared clonotypes between healthy human individuals (TCRdb year 2020). About the full investigation: The cohort comprised a couple of women and a few men aged 18 to 49 years. Per donor, three plates each were used for CD4 naive and CD4 memory, two for CD8 naive, and one for CD8 memory. To estimate repertoire size and how much clonotype sharing occurs between individuals, the study deeply sequenced the blood TCR repertoires of several healthy adults. Different laboratories and diverse techniques were used to prepare libraries and sequence TCR repertoires, to increase sequencing depth and limit assay-specific biases. Per donor, leukapheresis produced somewhere between about 0.8 and 9 billion PBMCs.

The donors were healthy, HIV-negative adults with no recently reported acute infections or vaccinations. Every donor was a Caucasian adult living in Nashville, Tennessee, USA. CD8 memory samples combined magnetically selected CD45RO+ cells with CCR7-negative CD45RA+ effector memory (TemRA) cells. Blood was collected by leukapheresis, and PBMCs were isolated by Ficoll-Histopaque density gradient centrifugation and then cryopreserved in liquid nitrogen vapor phase. Analytical flow cytometry was used to check the purity and quantity of each magnetically sorted T cell population. Genomic DNA was isolated from each sorted fraction and quantified by UV absorbance on a Nanodrop 2000c. Study-wide conclusions, independent of this receptor: Even with the large sequencing depth, rarefaction of the sorted-subset datasets indicated that sequencing was incomplete. The genetic and exposure-history diversity represented was limited by the small number of donors. Based on pairwise subsampling, the degree of clonotype sharing among donors was expected to be affected by sequencing depth. Only blood was sampled, and tissue TCR repertoires likely differ from those in blood. When a handful of donors were compared, the shared fraction of clonotypes was around 4.6% for naive CD4, less than 4% for naive CD8, more than 2% for memory CD4, and 0.4% for memory CD8. Compared with non-shared clonotypes, the clonotypes found in all four sorted-subset donors had higher generation probabilities. Naive subsets generally had larger estimated clonotype richness than memory subsets did.

The origin of this receptor is a man aged 30 to 39 in good health. The sequence joins TRBV5-1 to TRBJ2-3; 9 nucleotides in the junction match TRBD2. Material: memory CD8+ T cells sorted from blood. What this sample's cell subset or site label stands for: CD45RO+ cells pooled with CCR7-negative TemRA cells. The DNA sequence is TGCGCCAGCAGCTTGGGAGGGACTAGCACAAATACGCAGTATTTT. The translation is CASSLGGTSTNTQYF. Joined to the reference TRBV5-1 and TRBJ2-3 proteins, this CDR3 gives the full variable domain: KAGVTQTPRYLIKTRGQQVTLSCSPISGHRSVSWYQQTPGQGLQFLFEYFSETQRNKGNFPGRFSGRQFSNSRSEMNVSTLELGDSALYLCASSLGGTSTNTQYFGPGTRLTVL.